Sequencing of this T cell receptor beta chain was carried out in a study of T cell responses to AZD1222 COVID-19 vaccine. About the study: Second doses that came at about 4 or about 12 weeks were put together. Whole-study results and caveats: Samples come after the peak T cell response, not at day 14. Most donors were white British and more were female, and clonal diversity was possibly underestimated. After two AZD1222 doses, spike-specific TCR breadth and depth rose versus day 0.

Points on this clone: Its antigen is still unknown.

Trimming pared 2 bases from V and 6 bases from J, leaving 20 bases between. This CDR3 region has 16 residues. Germline CDR1 SNHLY, CDR2 FYNNEI. Here immunoSEQ multiplex PCR was the method, and the copy in TCRdb shows in-frame clones only, minus some. The table lists 150,000 to 200,000 clones, 94% of them singletons. This receptor was obtained from an adult in good health. The chain uses TRBV2 and TRBJ2-7; possible D gene TRBD1, 6 bases. The specimen was peripheral blood, collected on day 0 of AZD1222 vaccination. CDR3 coding DNA: TGTGCCAGCAGTGAAAGGGCGGTGAGGTCCAGGGGCGAGCAGTACTTC. Translating gives CASSERAVRSRGEQYF.